A single TCR beta chain is shown here with its context. Its antigen is not identified. This entry comes from a study of memory CD4+ T cells and cytomegalovirus serostatus. J was trimmed by 14 bases and V by 3 bases; bases with no gene match: 5. The CDR3 is made up of 14 amino acids. The germline V gene encodes CDR1 WNHNN and CDR2 SYGVQD (reference sequence). Original data processing: Out-of-frame sequences were removed, leaving some 2 million distinct TCRbeta sequences. Method: immunoSEQ multiplex PCR; TCRdb's copy keeps in-frame clones and lacks some. That table gives V, J and clone size, and the DNA gave D and trimming. The sample shows about 60,000 clones, about 80% of them seen only once. Single viable CD3+CD4+CD8-CD45RO+ cells were sorted as the memory CD4+ T cells. After thawing, CD4+ T cells were positively selected. Findings of the study overall: The CMV-associated TCR signature appears largely within the CD4+ memory repertoire. Of under 200 reported CMV TCRbeta sequences, around 62 were found in memory CD4+ repertoires.

The J gene is TRBJ2-1, the V gene TRBV10-1, with TRBD2 matching over 15 bases. The sequence was obtained from an adult in good health and CMV-seropositive. Source material: memory CD4+ T cells from blood. The CDR3 DNA sequence: TGCGCCAGCAGTGAAGGACTAGCGGGAGGGCCAAAGTTCTTC. This translates into CASSEGLAGGPKFF.